The next 20 T cell receptor beta chains were all read from a single sample in a study of blood T cell repertoires in COVID-19. Produced via immunoSEQ multiplex PCR; TCRdb's table is partial and in-frame only. The table shows about 200,000 clones, with 65% to 90% occurring only once. Sequenced input: PBMCs or T cells enriched from blood (not recorded which). The origin of the receptors is a woman in her sixties with acute COVID-19.

This sequence joins TRBV7-2 and TRBJ1-5; perhaps TRBD1 as D (6 bases). CDR1 and CDR2 from the germline V gene are SGHTA and FQGNSA. This CDR3 is 13 amino acids long. V was clipped by 8 bases and J by 7 bases, with 15 bases between them. This CDR3 is CASGSGQGQPQHF. The CDR3 DNA is TGTGCCAGCGGGTCGGGGCAGGGGCAGCCCCAGCATTTT.

A few counts support this clone. The V gene is TRBV4-3, the J gene TRBJ2-1, with TRBD2 matching 7 bases. This CDR3 region has 16 residues. Per the germline V gene, CDR1 is LGHNA and CDR2 is YSLEER. J was trimmed by 0 bases and V by 4 bases; bases with no gene match: 6. The CDR3 loop is CASSPRGGGSYNEQFF. The CDR3 DNA reads TGCGCCAGCAGCCCCCGGGGCGGGGGCTCCTACAATGAGCAGTTCTTC.

This chain links TRBV25-1 with TRBJ1-2; 7 bases agree with TRBD1. Germline trimming cut 4 bases from V and 5 bases from J; bases unmatched to any gene: 4. CDR1 is MGHDK, CDR2 SYGVNS, per germline. This CDR3 contains 13 residues. The CDR3 loop reads CASSGGTAYGYTF. For the CDR3, the DNA is TGTGCCAGCAGTGGAGGGACAGCGTATGGCTACACCTTC.

V and J are TRBV5-6 and TRBJ1-6; possibly TRBD1 for D (5 bases). With 1 base removed from V and 7 bases from J, the gap between germline ends came to 12 bases. There are 15 residues in the CDR3. Looked up from germline, CDR1 is SGHDT and CDR2 is YYEEEE. CDR3 bases: TGTGCCAGCAGCTTGTTCGGAGGGGAAAATTCACCCCTCCACTTT. It translates to CASSLFGGENSPLHF.

There are a few counts of this clone. V and J are TRBV25-1 and TRBJ2-7; D is undetermined. Per germline, CDR1 MGHDK and CDR2 SYGVNS. V was pared by 7 bases and J by 0 bases, with 7 bases between. The CDR3 sequence is 12 residues long. The CDR3 region has the DNA TGTGCCAGCAACCAGTACTCCTACGAGCAGTACTTC. Protein sequence: CASNQYSYEQYF.

The rearrangement uses TRBV5-1 and TRBJ2-7, with 9 bases fitting TRBD1. V lost 4 bases and J lost 3; bases outside the gene matches: 14. The CDR3 is made up of 17 amino acids. Germline CDR1 is SGHRS and CDR2 is YFSETQ. Here the CDR3 DNA reads TGCGCCAGCAGCCCCTCGCGCCCGGGACAGGGTTTCTACGAGCAGTACGTC. Protein product: CASSPSRPGQGFYEQYV.

This clone was counted a few times. The chain's CDR3 is CASSLRYRDFNYGYTF. The CDR3 nucleotides are TGTGCCAGCAGCTTACGCTATCGCGATTTTAACTATGGCTACACCTTC. This chain links TRBV7-2 with TRBJ1-2, with D uncertain. V was cut by 2 bases and J by 1 base, with 14 bases left in between. From germline, CDR1 is SGHTA and CDR2 FQGNSA. The CDR3 runs to 16 residues. The full variable domain, in which reference TRBV7-2 and TRBJ1-2 provide the parts outside the CDR3, is GAGVSQSPSNKVTEKGKDVELRCDPISGHTALYWYRQSLGQGLEFLIYFQGNSAPDKSGLPSDRFSAERTGGSVSTLTIQRTQQEDSAVYLCASSLRYRDFNYGYTFGSGTRLTVV.

This clone was observed a handful of times. The chain recombines TRBV6-5 with TRBJ1-1; no clear D gene. V dropped 6 bases and J dropped 9 bases, with 14 bases sitting between them. Germline values: CDR1 MNHEY, CDR2 SVGAGI. The CDR3 is 12 amino acids. In nucleotides, the CDR3 is TGTGCCAGCAGAACGGAGGGTCTTAAAGCTTTCTTT. This codes for CASRTEGLKAFF.

This clone came up once. The rearrangement joins TRBV7-2 to TRBJ2-7, with a tentative D call TRBD2 (5 bases). Germline values: CDR1 SGHTA, CDR2 FQGNSA. This CDR3 spans 14 amino acids. The germline V and J ends were trimmed by 2 bases and 0 bases, with 8 bases remaining between them. CDR3 sequence reads: CASSLRRNSYEQYF. The DNA for the CDR3 is TGTGCCAGCAGCTTAAGGAGGAACTCCTACGAGCAGTACTTC.

This clone was counted only a few times. The V call is TRBV28, the J call TRBJ1-6; a possible D gene is TRBD1 (5 bases). Germline V gives CDR1 MDHEN, CDR2 SYDVKM. This CDR3 contains 17 residues. V shed 6 bases and J shed 0 bases, with 15 bases lying between them. CDR3 amino acids: CASRIISDSSYNSPLHF. As DNA, the CDR3 is TGTGCCAGCAGAATTATAAGTGACAGCTCCTATAATTCACCCCTCCACTTT.

CDR3 amino acids: CASLARERYTEAFF. The CDR3 bases are TGTGCCAGTCTAGCGCGAGAAAGGTACACTGAAGCTTTCTTT. The chain uses TRBV19 and TRBJ1-1, with D unresolved. The CDR3 is 14 residues long. Germline V gene lookup returns CDR1 LNHDA and CDR2 SQIVND (reference sequence). Trimming removed 8 bases at V and 3 bases at J, with 16 bases between. The full variable domain, with the rest looked up from reference TRBV19 and TRBJ1-1, is DGGITQSPKYLFRKEGQNVTLSCEQNLNHDAMYWYRQDPGQGLRLIYYSQIVNDFQKGDIAEGYSVSREKKESFPLTVTSAQKNPTAFYLCASLARERYTEAFFGQGTRLTVV.

The chain has TRBV10-2 and TRBJ1-5; TRBD1 matches at 8 bases. With 6 bases clipped from V and 2 bases from J, the junction kept 3 bases outside the gene matches. This CDR3 is 14 amino acids long. The germline V gene encodes CDR1 WSHSY and CDR2 SAAADI. CDR3 coding DNA: TGCGCCAGCAGACAACAGGGGGGCAATCAGCCCCAGCATTTT. Translated: CASRQQGGNQPQHF.

V and J are TRBV28 and TRBJ2-3; 7 bases fit TRBD1. The germline V gene has CDR1 MDHEN and CDR2 SYDVKM. V lost 2 bases to trimming and J lost 2 bases; unmatched junction nucleotides: 4. The CDR3 length is 15 residues. CDR3 residues: CASSLIQGTTDTQYF. The CDR3 bases are TGTGCCAGCAGTTTAATACAGGGGACCACAGATACGCAGTATTTT.

The CDR3: CAISESGTSRYEQFF. Here the CDR3 DNA reads TGTGCCATCAGTGAGTCGGGGACTAGCCGGTATGAGCAGTTCTTC. The V gene is TRBV10-3, the J gene TRBJ2-1; 9 nucleotides align to TRBD2. V was clipped by 0 bases and J by 8 bases; unmatched bases: 5. The CDR3 covers 15 residues. Germline-derived CDR1 and CDR2 are ENHRY and SYGVKD.

This chain connects TRBV6-5 to TRBJ2-1; 10 bases fit TRBD1. CDR1 is MNHEY and CDR2 is SVGAGI in the germline V gene. CDR3 size: 15 residues. Trimming removed 8 bases from V and 4 bases from J; junction bases left unmatched: 8. This chain's CDR3 is CASSDGQGEYNEQFF. CDR3 coding DNA: TGTGCCAGCTCCGACGGACAGGGGGAGTACAATGAGCAGTTCTTC.

The V call is TRBV19, the J call TRBJ1-1; D unclear. The V and J ends lost 6 bases and 11 bases respectively, with 19 bases between them. The CDR3 is 13 amino acids. Germline V gene sequence: CDR1 LNHDA, CDR2 SQIVND (reference sequence). CDR3 sequence reads: CASSASARASAFF. The CDR3 DNA sequence: TGTGCCAGTAGCGCTTCGGCGAGGGCGTCGGCTTTCTTT.

V is TRBV9 and J is TRBJ2-3; TRBD2 agrees at 9 bases. Germline lookup yields CDR1 SGDLS and CDR2 YYNGEE. The V segment lost 0 bases and the J segment 3 bases; nucleotides outside the gene matches: 5. The CDR3 extends over 16 amino acids. The CDR3 spells CASSVVPSGVTDTQYF. Written as DNA, the CDR3 is TGTGCCAGCAGCGTAGTGCCTAGCGGGGTGACAGATACGCAGTATTTT.

This chain joins TRBV5-1 and TRBJ1-2; D remains ambiguous. The V end lost 1 base, the J end lost 2 bases, and 12 bases lay between the germline ends. The CDR3 is 15 amino acids. Germline V gene lookup returns CDR1 SGHRS and CDR2 YFSETQ. CDR3 in amino acids: CASSLFPESNYGYTF. CDR3 in DNA: TGCGCCAGCAGCTTGTTTCCGGAGTCGAACTATGGCTACACCTTC.

This sequence joins TRBV12-3 or TRBV12-4 and TRBJ1-1; D gene uncertain. The CDR3 has 12 amino acids. V gave up 11 bases and J gave up 2 bases, with 12 bases separating them. The CDR3 loop reads CAARSLNTEAFF. The CDR3 region has the DNA TGTGCCGCCCGGAGTCTAAACACTGAAGCTTTCTTT.

The rearrangement links TRBV6-5 to TRBJ2-2; 7 bases map to TRBD2. The CDR3 is made up of 15 amino acids. Looked up from germline, CDR1 is MNHEY and CDR2 is SVGAGI. V lost 5 bases and J lost 6; bases outside the gene matches: 9. For the CDR3, the DNA is TGTGCCAGCAGTCTCCAACGGGGGGACGCCGGGGAGCTGTTTTTT. The encoded protein is CASSLQRGDAGELFF.